What follows is one TCR beta chain and its context. As yet, its antigen is unknown. This specimen belongs to a study of T cells in Graves' hyperthyroidism and ophthalmopathy. Notes on the study in general: Among thyroid clonotypes expanded above 0.001, most also appeared in blood.

Subjects aged 18 to 65 presented with newly diagnosed hyperthyroidism of less than 2 months' duration. The study left out patients who had uncontrolled infection, other autoimmune disease, pregnancy or lactation. Diagnostic decisions used clinical symptoms, serum thyroxine and TRAb, thyroid ultrasound and orbital computed tomography. TCR beta CDR3 regions were amplified from RNA transcripts. A first-round RT-PCR of the TCR CDR3 used the HTBI primer set. TCRdb re-called the multiplex PCR reads with MiXCR, one entry per CDR3 protein. The sample holds around 200,000 distinct CDR3 sequences, around 17% seen once. The CDR3 spans 15 residues. J gave up 1 base and V 7 bases, and 5 bases lay outside the gene matches. The germline gives CDR1 MDHEN, CDR2 SYDVKM.

V is TRBV28 and J is TRBJ2-3; TRBD1 aligns across 10 bases. The sequence was collected from a man aged 40-49 years with Graves' hyperthyroidism. Input material: blood. The CDR3 is CASNTGTGGTDTQYF. The CDR3 region has the DNA TGTGCCAGCAACACCGGGACAGGGGGCACAGATACGCAGTATTTT.